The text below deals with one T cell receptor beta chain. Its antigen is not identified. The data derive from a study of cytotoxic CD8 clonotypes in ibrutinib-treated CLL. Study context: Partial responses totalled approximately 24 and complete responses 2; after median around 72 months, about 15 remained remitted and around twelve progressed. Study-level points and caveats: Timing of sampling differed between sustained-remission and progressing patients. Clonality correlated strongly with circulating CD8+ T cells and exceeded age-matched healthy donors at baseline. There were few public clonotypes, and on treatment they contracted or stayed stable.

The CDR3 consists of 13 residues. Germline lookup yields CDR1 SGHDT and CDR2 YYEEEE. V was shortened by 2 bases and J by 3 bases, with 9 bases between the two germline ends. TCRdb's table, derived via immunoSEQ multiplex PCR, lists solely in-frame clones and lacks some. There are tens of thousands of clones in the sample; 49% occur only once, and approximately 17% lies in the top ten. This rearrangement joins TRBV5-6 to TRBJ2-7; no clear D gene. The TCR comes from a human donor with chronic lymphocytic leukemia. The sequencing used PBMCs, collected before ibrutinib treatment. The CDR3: CASSLNPVYEQYF. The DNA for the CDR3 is TGTGCCAGCAGCTTAAACCCAGTCTACGAGCAGTACTTC.